The 17 T cell receptor beta chains below all came from one sample that was sequenced in a study of blood T cells in healthy people across ages. Next came a second PCR, run for roughly 7 to 12 cycles, which used a sample-barcoded 5' primer along with a J-beta primer mix. TCRdb analysed the 5' RACE reads with MiXCR anew, one entry per CDR3 protein. Of more than 500,000 distinct CDR3 sequences listed, about 26% are singletons. Sequencing used blood. These receptors originate from a woman in her 70s in good health.

This sequence joins TRBV5-4 and TRBJ1-1; 8 nucleotides match TRBD1. With 2 bases clipped from V and 10 bases from J, the junction kept 7 bases outside the gene matches. The CDR3 totals 13 residues. Germline loops: CDR1 SGHNT, CDR2 YYREEE (reference sequence). CDR3 DNA: TGTGCCAGCAGCTTCCCCAGGGGGCATGGAGCTTTCTTT. Its protein product is CASSFPRGHGAFF.

The rearrangement uses TRBV12-3 or TRBV12-4 and TRBJ1-5; D is unclear. V dropped 2 bases and J dropped 3 bases, with 8 bases sitting between them. The CDR3 extends over 14 amino acids. CDR3 loop: CASSLSQFNQPQHF. CDR3 nucleotides: TGTGCCAGCAGTTTAAGCCAGTTCAATCAGCCCCAGCATTTT.

The CDR3 reads CAISEGWDTGELFF. DNA of the CDR3: TGTGCCATCAGTGAGGGATGGGACACCGGGGAGCTGTTTTTT. This chain connects TRBV10-3 to TRBJ2-2; D ambiguous. The length of the CDR3 is 14 residues. Germline V gene lookup returns CDR1 ENHRY and CDR2 SYGVKD. The ends were cut back, 2 bases at V and 3 bases at J, with 7 bases in the middle.

The chain carries TRBV20-1 and TRBJ2-1, with no clear D. The closer fit of TRBJ2-7 to the DNA end suggests the J call may be wrong. Per the germline V gene, CDR1 is DFQATT and CDR2 is SNEGSKA (reference sequence). This CDR3 region has 12 residues. The CDR3 nucleotides are TGCAGTGCTAGTTTCTCGTCCTACGAGCAGTACTTC. Translated: CSASFSSYEQYF.

This clonotype appeared a few times. V and J are TRBV6-5 and TRBJ1-1; no reliable D call. V was clipped by 2 bases and J by 6 bases, with 10 bases between them. This CDR3 has 13 residues. Germline V CDR1 and CDR2: MNHEY, SVGAGI. The DNA for the CDR3 is TGTGCCAGCAGTTACGGGTTCGGGGCTGAAGCTTTCTTT. It translates to CASSYGFGAEAFF.

The V call is TRBV10-3, the J call TRBJ1-6, with TRBD1 matching 7 bases. Per germline, CDR1 ENHRY and CDR2 SYGVKD. The V gene end was trimmed by 6 bases and the J gene end by 7 bases; junction bases not matched to a gene: 6. CDR3 length equals 14 residues. The CDR3 nucleotides read TGTGCCATCAGCACCGGGACAGCCAATTCACCCCTCCACTTT. It yields the protein CAISTGTANSPLHF.

Only a few counts were recorded for this clonotype. This chain joins TRBV20-1 and TRBJ1-2, with D maybe TRBD1 (6 bases). The germline V and J ends were trimmed by 5 bases and 2 bases, with 9 bases remaining between them. The CDR3 is 12 amino acids. Germline assignment: CDR1 DFQATT and CDR2 SNEGSKA (reference sequence). CDR3 coding DNA: TGCAGTGCTTGGACAGCCAACTATGGCTACACCTTC. It is translated as CSAWTANYGYTF.

The genes are TRBV6-2 or TRBV6-3 and TRBJ2-5, with TRBD1 matching over 7 bases. The end of the DNA is better explained by TRBJ2-7, so the J call may be wrong. Germline V gene data show CDR1 as MNHEY and CDR2 as SVGEGT. The CDR3 spans 14 residues. The CDR3 loop reads CASSYFDRAYEQYF. CDR3 sequence (DNA): TGTGCCAGCAGTTACTTCGACAGGGCTTACGAGCAGTACTTC.

The chain is built from TRBV6-5 and TRBJ2-2, with 7 bases matching TRBD2. With 10 bases clipped from V and 5 bases from J, the junction kept 13 bases outside the gene matches. The CDR3 spans 15 residues. Germline lookup yields CDR1 MNHEY and CDR2 SVGAGI. The CDR3 loop is CAISKWQGGTGELFF. The CDR3 DNA sequence: TGTGCCATTTCTAAGTGGCAGGGAGGGACCGGGGAGCTGTTTTTT.

The chain joins TRBV5-1 to TRBJ2-7; D is unresolved. Germline V lookup: CDR1 SGHRS, CDR2 YFSETQ. This CDR3 comprises 13 residues. The V gene lost 0 bases and the J gene lost 3 bases, with 7 bases spanning the gap. In DNA form, the CDR3 reads TGCGCCAGCAGCTTGGGTCCTGGCTACGAGCAGTACTTC. Translating gives CASSLGPGYEQYF.

V usage is TRBV3-1 and J usage is TRBJ2-6; D is ambiguous. The CDR3 consists of 13 residues. Germline loops: CDR1 LGHDT, CDR2 YNNKEL (reference sequence). V was clipped by 9 bases and J by 3 bases, with 9 bases between them. The CDR3 is CASTTGGANVLTF. CDR3 bases: TGTGCCAGTACTACGGGTGGGGCCAACGTCCTGACTTTC.

This clonotype showed up just a few times. This chain connects TRBV24-1 to TRBJ2-1; D unresolved. The DNA end favors TRBJ2-7, so the J call may be wrong. Germline loops: CDR1 KGHDR, CDR2 SFDVKD. CDR3 size: 12 residues. The CDR3 spells CATSFEPDEQYF. The CDR3 nucleotides are TGTGCCACCAGTTTTGAGCCAGACGAGCAGTACTTC.

This rearrangement joins TRBV3-1 to TRBJ2-5; 10 positions agree with TRBD2. The CDR3 consists of 14 residues. Germline V gene lookup returns CDR1 LGHDT and CDR2 YNNKEL (reference sequence). With 7 bases clipped from V and 3 bases from J, the junction kept 5 bases outside the gene matches. The CDR3 reads CASTKSGGEETQYF. The DNA for the CDR3 is TGTGCCAGCACTAAGAGCGGGGGGGAAGAGACCCAGTACTTC.

The rearrangement joins TRBV20-1 to TRBJ2-1; 7 bases map to TRBD1. Germline V lookup: CDR1 DFQATT, CDR2 SNEGSKA (reference sequence). The CDR3 totals 19 residues. V shed 1 base, J shed 4 bases, and the junction held 19 bases outside the gene matches. The CDR3 region is CSARARSIEPGQSYNEQFF. As DNA, the CDR3 is TGCAGTGCTAGAGCAAGGTCGATAGAACCGGGACAGTCATACAATGAGCAGTTCTTC.

The V call is TRBV5-1, the J call TRBJ1-1, with D perhaps matching TRBD1 (5 bases). The CDR3 consists of 14 residues. The V end was cut by 0 bases, the J end by 11 bases, with 17 bases between. Germline CDR1 SGHRS, CDR2 YFSETQ. The CDR3 DNA follows: TGCGCCAGCAGCTTGGACGGGGGGTCTTTTGAGGCTTTCTTT. Residues: CASSLDGGSFEAFF.

This chain uses TRBV10-3 with TRBJ2-4; 9 bases are shared with TRBD1. The CDR3 is 16 amino acids. Per germline, CDR1 ENHRY and CDR2 SYGVKD. J lost 7 bases, V lost 0 bases, and 7 bases had no gene match. The CDR3 loop reads CAISESWYRGQNIQYF. The CDR3, as DNA: TGTGCCATCAGTGAGTCGTGGTACAGGGGGCAGAACATTCAGTACTTC.

J is TRBJ2-5 and V is TRBV25-1, with D uncertain. Germline CDR1 MGHDK, CDR2 SYGVNS. V lost 2 bases and J lost 5, with 12 bases in between. This CDR3 has 14 residues. The CDR3: CASSEHGPRETQYF. CDR3 bases: TGTGCCAGCAGTGAACATGGGCCCAGGGAGACCCAGTACTTC.